This T cell receptor (beta chain) originates from a study of control samples from healthy donors and cancer patients. Profiled with immunoSEQ multiplex PCR; TCRdb holds only in-frame clones, not every one. Here the sample spans around 63,000 clones, more than 75% being singletons. The CDR3 length is 14 residues. The germline CDR1 and CDR2 sequences are SGHTA and FQGTGA. Trimming left V 7 bases short and J 0 bases short, with 12 bases between. The genes are TRBV7-3 and TRBJ1-2; possibly TRBD1 for D (5 bases). The source material was PBMCs. This TCR was sampled from a woman between 45 and 65 years old with head and neck cancer. This chain's CDR3 is CASTRQRANYGYTF. CDR3 bases: TGTGCCAGCACCCGACAGAGAGCTAACTATGGCTACACCTTC.